These 19 T cell receptor beta chains were sequenced from one sample in a study of radiation and T cells in renal cell carcinoma. The time point was: baseline pretreatment blood. Treatment here: 15 Gy SBRT to primary tumor, nephrectomy 4 weeks later. Sequencing was performed with immunoSEQ multiplex PCR; in TCRdb, only in-frame clones are kept and a portion is missing. The sample has 100,000 or so clones, 80% to 90% seen once. The specimen was blood, collected from a patient whose treatment included radiotherapy and nephrectomy. The receptors here all came from a man aged 50 to 59 with renal cell carcinoma.

The chain joins TRBV10-2 to TRBJ2-2; 7 positions match TRBD1. Looked up from germline, CDR1 is WSHSY and CDR2 is SAAADI. There are 15 residues in the CDR3. V lost 8 bases and J lost 0; bases outside the gene matches: 6. CDR3 in DNA: TGCGCCAGCCGACAGGGCGCTGCGAACACCGGGGAGCTGTTTTTT. Protein product: CASRQGAANTGELFF.

CDR3 sequence reads: CASSRGLGEKLFF. As DNA, the CDR3 is TGTGCCAGTAGTAGGGGACTGGGGGAAAAACTGTTTTTT. The V call is TRBV19, the J call TRBJ1-4; D perhaps matches TRBD1 (5 bases). This CDR3 contains 13 residues. With 4 bases removed from V and 8 bases from J, the gap between germline ends came to 11 bases. The V gene's germline CDR1 is LNHDA and CDR2 SQIVND (reference sequence).

The table lists this clone with a count of one. The chain carries TRBV27 and TRBJ1-4, with TRBD1 as a possible D gene (6 bases). Trimming stripped 8 bases from V and 4 bases from J, with 11 bases between. This CDR3 has 13 amino acids. Germline CDR1 reads MNHEY; CDR2 reads SMNVEV (reference sequence). In nucleotides, the CDR3 is TGTGCCAGCGCCGGACAGTTTAATGAAAAACTGTTTTTT. It codes for CASAGQFNEKLFF.

This clone has only one observation. The V call is TRBV30, the J call TRBJ1-2; D not certain. The CDR3 sequence is 12 residues long. Trimming took off 1 base at V and 4 bases at J, with 7 bases between the two ends. CDR1 GTSNPN and CDR2 SVGIG come from the germline V gene (reference sequence). Here the CDR3 DNA reads TGTGCCTGGAGTGGTACCGGCTATGGCTACACCTTC. Translation gives CAWSGTGYGYTF.

This clone was detected once. The gene calls are TRBV11-2 and TRBJ2-7, with a tentative D call TRBD2 (6 bases). In germline, CDR1 is SGHAT, CDR2 FQNNGV. The CDR3 runs 14 residues. The V and J ends lost 6 bases and 3 bases respectively, with 15 bases between them. The CDR3 DNA follows: TGTGCCAGCAGTAAGTTCGGGGGATTCTACGAGCAGTACTTC. Amino acids: CASSKFGGFYEQYF.

This rearrangement joins TRBV9 to TRBJ1-1; the D is unclear. Trimming left V 0 bases short and J 4 bases short, with 7 bases between. There are 13 residues in the CDR3. Germline loops: CDR1 SGDLS, CDR2 YYNGEE. Here the CDR3 reads CASSVVPGTEAFF. CDR3 bases: TGTGCCAGCAGCGTAGTCCCGGGCACTGAAGCTTTCTTT.

The chain joins TRBV2 to TRBJ2-7; 8 nucleotides agree with TRBD2. V was clipped by 6 bases and J by 3 bases; unmatched bases: 16. This CDR3 is built from 17 residues. CDR1 and CDR2 from the germline V gene are SNHLY and FYNNEI. The chain's CDR3 is CASSANRGGLLGYEQYF. CDR3 nucleotide sequence: TGTGCCAGCAGCGCGAATCGGGGGGGACTACTAGGCTACGAGCAGTACTTC.

V is TRBV2 and J is TRBJ2-2; 12 positions agree with TRBD2. The CDR3 loop spans 16 amino acids. CDR1 and CDR2 (germline): SNHLY, FYNNEI. J gave up 5 bases and V 10 bases, and 11 bases lay outside the gene matches. The CDR3 nucleotides are TGTGCCATCAAGAAACTAGCGGGAGGTTCGACCGGGGAGCTGTTTTTT. Translating it yields CAIKKLAGGSTGELFF. Variable domain in full (rest from reference TRBV2 and TRBJ2-2): EPEVTQTPSHQVTQMGQEVILRCVPISNHLYFYWYRQILGQKVEFLVSFYNNEISEKSEIFDDQFSVERPDGSNFTLKIRSTKLEDSAMYFCAIKKLAGGSTGELFFGEGSRLTVL.

The chain recombines TRBV30 with TRBJ2-7, with D maybe TRBD2 (5 bases). Between the trimmed V and J ends, which lost 5 bases and 3 bases, there was a span of 8 bases. Germline CDR1 reads GTSNPN; CDR2 reads SVGIG (reference sequence). This CDR3 comprises 11 residues. The CDR3 loop reads CAWGRNYEQYF. The CDR3 DNA is TGTGCCTGGGGGAGAAACTACGAGCAGTACTTC.

The chain joins TRBV21-1 to TRBJ2-7; the table's D call, TRBD1, was not checked against the DNA. TRBV21-1 corresponds to a pseudogene. The CDR3 has 16 residues. The chain's CDR3 is CASSIHRAQLAYEQYF. The CDR3, as DNA: TGTGCCAGCAGCATCCACAGGGCCCAGCTCGCCTACGAGCAGTACTTC.

The chain is built from TRBV10-1 and TRBJ1-4; 8 nucleotides agree with TRBD1. After removal of 8 bases from V and 3 bases from J, the junction contained 5 bases not matched to a gene. The CDR3 is 14 residues long. From germline, CDR1 is WNHNN and CDR2 SYGVQD (reference sequence). CDR3 amino acids: CASGQGAANEKLFF. The DNA of the CDR3 is TGCGCCAGCGGACAGGGTGCGGCTAATGAAAAACTGTTTTTT.

The J gene is TRBJ2-3, the V gene TRBV2, with D perhaps TRBD1 (6 bases). V was trimmed by 6 bases and J by 11 bases, leaving 15 bases between them. Germline V CDR1 and CDR2: SNHLY, FYNNEI. The CDR3 is 12 amino acids. Here the CDR3 reads CASSYGQRQQYF. The CDR3 DNA is TGTGCCAGCAGCTATGGACAGCGACAGCAGTATTTT.

The V call is TRBV7-9, the J call TRBJ2-3, with D possibly being TRBD2 (5 bases). V lost 1 base to trimming and J lost 2 bases, with 7 bases between them. The CDR3 is 14 amino acids. Looked up from germline, CDR1 is SEHNR and CDR2 is FQNEAQ (reference sequence). The CDR3 DNA reads as TGTGCCAGCAGCTTAGACGGGGACACAGATACGCAGTATTTT. Its protein is CASSLDGDTDTQYF.

The gene calls are TRBV18 and TRBJ1-1; no clear D. The germline V gene has CDR1 KGHSH and CDR2 LQKENI. V shed 2 bases and J shed 0 bases, with 7 bases lying between them. The CDR3 spans 14 residues. The CDR3 DNA is TGTGCCAGCTCACCAGGGTATATGAACACTGAAGCTTTCTTT. Residues: CASSPGYMNTEAFF.

This rearrangement joins TRBV5-1 to TRBJ2-3; D gene ambiguous. V was clipped by 0 bases and J by 10 bases, with 9 bases between them. Per the germline V gene, CDR1 is SGHRS and CDR2 is YFSETQ. The CDR3 totals 12 residues. CDR3 DNA sequence: TGCGCCAGCAGCTTGGCTGGCGTTCCGCAGTATTTT. Translated: CASSLAGVPQYF.

CDR3 sequence reads: CASSYIGTGNEQYF. The CDR3 bases are TGTGCCAGCAGTTACATTGGGACAGGGAACGAGCAGTACTTC. This chain joins TRBV6-5 and TRBJ2-7, with 9 bases matching TRBD1. This CDR3 region has 14 residues. The junction had 4 bases not matched to a gene; V was cut back by 2 bases and J by 5 bases. Germline CDR1 is MNHEY and CDR2 is SVGAGI.

The genes are TRBV19 and TRBJ2-5; the D call may be TRBD1 or TRBD2 (5 bases each). The V end was cut by 5 bases, the J end by 2 bases, with 9 bases between. Germline V gene lookup returns CDR1 LNHDA and CDR2 SQIVND (reference sequence). The CDR3 spans 13 residues. The CDR3 spells CASSGGFQETQYF. The CDR3 DNA follows: TGTGCCAGTAGTGGGGGATTTCAAGAGACCCAGTACTTC.

V gene TRBV21-1 combines with J gene TRBJ2-7; the DNA was not used to check the table's D call, TRBD2. TRBV21-1 represents a pseudogene. This CDR3 spans 16 amino acids. The CDR3: CASSKVAGAFHEEQYF. In DNA, the CDR3 is TGTGCCAGCAGCAAAGTCGCGGGAGCGTTTCATGAGGAGCAGTACTTC.

This clone was seen only a few times. The rearrangement links TRBV2 to TRBJ1-1; D perhaps matches TRBD1 (5 bases). Between the trimmed V and J ends, which lost 6 bases and 4 bases, there was a span of 15 bases. The length of the CDR3 is 14 residues. Germline V lookup: CDR1 SNHLY, CDR2 FYNNEI. This chain's CDR3 is CASRTQGRGTEAFF. DNA for the CDR3: TGTGCCAGCAGGACCCAGGGTAGGGGCACTGAAGCTTTCTTT. The full variable domain, its missing parts supplied by reference TRBV2 and TRBJ1-1, is EPEVTQTPSHQVTQMGQEVILRCVPISNHLYFYWYRQILGQKVEFLVSFYNNEISEKSEIFDDQFSVERPDGSNFTLKIRSTKLEDSAMYFCASRTQGRGTEAFFGQGTRLTVV.